This T cell receptor (beta chain) was captured in a study of neoadjuvant anti-PD-1 for oral cavity cancer. For the study at large: Patients without progression received a fourth nivolumab dose around day 43, then surgical resection on days 50-56.

Generated by immunoSEQ multiplex PCR, the TCRdb table keeps only in-frame clones and is missing some. The table records about 7,200 clones, around three quarters of them present only once. Note on this clone: What it recognizes is unknown.

V was clipped by 1 base and J by 2 bases; unmatched bases: 2. Germline V gene data show CDR1 as MNHNS and CDR2 as SASEGT. CDR3 size: 15 residues. These newly diagnosed stage II-IVA oral cavity squamous cell carcinoma patients had no prior systemic or radiation treatment. Study-wide results and caveats: Each response group had just three patients in TCR analyses.

The chain couples TRBV6-1 to TRBJ2-3; 8 bases line up with TRBD1. The receptor was derived from a person between 40 and 79 years old with oral cavity squamous cell carcinoma. The sample in question was PBMCs, obtained before nivolumab (anti-PD-1) treatment. CDR3 DNA sequence: TGTGCCAGCAGTGAAGGGACAGGGTCCACAGATACGCAGTATTTT. This codes for CASSEGTGSTDTQYF.